What follows are 18 T cell receptor beta chains derived from one specimen sequenced in a study of sequential checkpoint blockade in melanoma. Indicated treatment: randomized to nivolumab then ipilimumab (arm A) or the reverse (arm B). Method: immunoSEQ multiplex PCR; TCRdb's copy keeps in-frame clones and lacks some. The sample has around 9,600 clones; about three fifths are singletons. The sequences come from CD8+ T cells sorted from blood (inferred from file names), collected from a patient given nivolumab and ipilimumab in sequence. The receptors were gathered from a human donor with melanoma.

The chain employs TRBV7-9 and TRBJ2-3; the D gene is possibly TRBD1 (6 bases). Trimming took off 5 bases at V and 7 bases at J, with 10 bases between the two ends. Germline V lookup: CDR1 SEHNR, CDR2 FQNEAQ (reference sequence). This CDR3 comprises 12 residues. CDR3 amino acids: CASSDGQHTQYF. The CDR3 DNA reads TGTGCCAGCAGCGACGGACAGCATACGCAGTATTTT.

V usage is TRBV20-1 and J usage is TRBJ1-2, with D unresolved. The CDR3 is 10 amino acids. V lost 5 bases to trimming and J lost 7 bases, with 8 bases between them. CDR1 and CDR2 (germline): DFQATT, SNEGSKA (reference sequence). CDR3 nucleotide sequence: TGCAGTGCTTTCCCGGGTGGCTACACCTTC. Its protein product is CSAFPGGYTF.

This clone occurred a few times. The chain joins TRBV9 to TRBJ2-7, with 9 bases identical to TRBD2. CDR3 length: 15 amino acids. V shed 4 bases, J shed 2 bases, and the junction held 7 bases outside the gene matches. CDR1 and CDR2 (germline): SGDLS, YYNGEE. The CDR3 loop reads CASSPRLADPYEQYF. The CDR3 bases are TGTGCCAGCAGCCCTAGACTAGCGGACCCCTACGAGCAGTACTTC.

The CDR3 is CASSLTLAGGDTQYF. The DNA for the CDR3 is TGTGCCAGCAGTTTAACACTAGCGGGGGGAGATACGCAGTATTTT. The J gene is TRBJ2-3, the V gene TRBV27; the match to TRBD2 covers 12 bases. Germline V CDR1 and CDR2: MNHEY, SMNVEV (reference sequence). The V gene end was trimmed by 2 bases and the J gene end by 5 bases; junction bases not matched to a gene: 2. The CDR3 has 15 amino acids.

This clone was observed a single time. The chain joins TRBV9 to TRBJ2-2; 9 positions match TRBD2. Losses at the gene ends were 0 bases for V and 4 bases for J; bases not matched to a gene: 4. The CDR3 sequence is 16 residues long. The germline gives CDR1 SGDLS, CDR2 YYNGEE. Here the CDR3 DNA reads TGTGCCAGCAGCGTAGAACTAGCGGGTAGCACCGGGGAGCTGTTTTTT. It specifies CASSVELAGSTGELFF.

This chain links TRBV28 with TRBJ2-7; D is perhaps TRBD1 (6 bases). CDR1 is MDHEN and CDR2 is SYDVKM in the germline V gene. V was trimmed by 6 bases and J by 5 bases, leaving 17 bases between them. This CDR3 is 14 amino acids long. The CDR3 sequence is CASRPTGTLHEQYF. DNA of the CDR3: TGTGCCAGCAGGCCAACTGGGACACTCCACGAGCAGTACTTC.

This chain uses TRBV11-2 with TRBJ1-5; no firm D call. V was cut by 0 bases and J by 0 bases, with 12 bases left in between. This CDR3 comprises 17 residues. The germline V gene has CDR1 SGHAT and CDR2 FQNNGV. CDR3 amino acids: CASSLDIEVFSNQPQHF. The CDR3 DNA is TGTGCCAGCAGCTTAGATATTGAGGTCTTTAGCAATCAGCCCCAGCATTTT.

The chain recombines TRBV9 with TRBJ2-7; 14 nucleotides line up with TRBD2. In germline, CDR1 is SGDLS, CDR2 YYNGEE. V shed 4 bases, J shed 6 bases, and the junction held 6 bases outside the gene matches. This CDR3 region has 15 residues. CDR3 protein: CASSLKGLAGAEQYF. Here the CDR3 DNA reads TGTGCCAGCAGCCTCAAGGGACTAGCGGGAGCCGAGCAGTACTTC.

The rearrangement uses TRBV4-1 and TRBJ2-5, with 8 nucleotides matching TRBD1. The germline CDR1 and CDR2 sequences are MGHRA and YSYEKL. The CDR3 is made up of 15 amino acids. Trimming cost V 2 bases and J 2 bases; bases outside gene matches: 4. CDR3 nucleotides: TGCGCCAGCAGCCAACCTGGGACAGGACAAGAGACCCAGTACTTC. The encoded protein is CASSQPGTGQETQYF.

A word on this clone: At one of its ends the junction is not consistent with the germline gene, which may arise from a read error. Other DNA sequences of this sample code for an identical CDR3. V and J are TRBV7-9 and TRBJ2-5; D not certain. Germline lookup yields CDR1 SEHNR and CDR2 FQNEAQ (reference sequence). This CDR3 region has 15 residues. CDR3 DNA sequence: TGCGCCAGCAGCCAAGATAGAGGCACCCAAGAGACCCAGTACTTC. Translation: CASSQDRGTQETQYF.

This CDR3 reads CASKAGIHTEAFF. The CDR3 DNA reads TGTGCCAGCAAGGCAGGGATCCACACTGAAGCTTTCTTT. This chain joins TRBV6-1 and TRBJ1-1, with D tentatively TRBD1 (5 bases). The CDR3 extends over 13 amino acids. Trimming took off 7 bases at V and 3 bases at J, with 12 bases between the two ends. Germline CDR1 is MNHNS and CDR2 is SASEGT.

The V and J genes are TRBV18 and TRBJ2-1, with D perhaps matching TRBD2 (6 bases). V was shortened by 3 bases and J by 8 bases, with 14 bases between the two germline ends. Germline V gene sequence: CDR1 KGHSH, CDR2 LQKENI. This CDR3 has 14 amino acids. The CDR3 loop is CASSPTDYSDEQFF. The DNA for the CDR3 is TGTGCCAGCTCACCCACGGACTATTCGGATGAGCAGTTCTTC.

This chain connects TRBV10-2 to TRBJ1-1, with a weak D call TRBD1 (5 bases). This CDR3 has 14 residues. V lost 3 bases to trimming and J lost 5 bases, with 13 bases between them. The germline V gene has CDR1 WSHSY and CDR2 SAAADI. CDR3 amino acids: CASSDLRVLTEAFF. CDR3 coding DNA: TGCGCCAGCAGTGACCTCAGGGTATTAACTGAAGCTTTCTTT.

This clone came up a few times. The V call is TRBV7-9, the J call TRBJ1-2; 7 bases line up with TRBD1. Germline V gene sequence: CDR1 SEHNR, CDR2 FQNEAQ (reference sequence). V trimming: 3 bases; J trimming: 5 bases; junction bases outside the gene matches: 9. The CDR3 contains 15 residues. The CDR3 region is CASSFSEGAGYGYTF. CDR3 in DNA: TGTGCCAGCAGCTTCTCTGAGGGGGCGGGATATGGCTACACCTTC.

The count of this clone is one. This chain uses TRBV19 with TRBJ1-1; no clear D. The CDR3 runs to 12 residues. Germline CDR1 reads LNHDA; CDR2 reads SQIVND (reference sequence). Trimming removed 6 bases at V and 6 bases at J, with 11 bases between. The CDR3 spells CASSRGGAEAFF. CDR3 in DNA: TGTGCCAGTAGCCGAGGCGGGGCTGAAGCTTTCTTT. Looking up the rest from reference TRBV19 and TRBJ1-1 gives the full variable domain: DGGITQSPKYLFRKEGQNVTLSCEQNLNHDAMYWYRQDPGQGLRLIYYSQIVNDFQKGDIAEGYSVSREKKESFPLTVTSAQKNPTAFYLCASSRGGAEAFFGQGTRLTVV.

Only a few counts were recorded for this clone. The V gene is TRBV7-3, the J gene TRBJ2-3; maybe TRBD1 (5 bases). The V end lost 5 bases, the J end lost 2 bases, and 8 bases lay between the germline ends. Germline loops: CDR1 SGHTA, CDR2 FQGTGA. This CDR3 comprises 13 residues. The DNA of the CDR3 is TGTGCCAGCAGCCCGGACACCACAGATACGCAGTATTTT. Its translation is CASSPDTTDTQYF.

The chain links TRBV5-6 to TRBJ2-1; 10 bases agree with TRBD1. Trimming took 0 bases from V and 12 from J; bases not matched to a gene: 9. CDR3 length: 15 amino acids. Germline loops: CDR1 SGHDT, CDR2 YYEEEE. CDR3 sequence: CASSLGDRGLVGQFF. CDR3 bases: TGTGCCAGCAGCTTGGGAGACAGGGGGCTCGTGGGGCAGTTCTTC.

This clone was seen a handful of times. The chain employs TRBV21-1 and TRBJ2-2; the table's TRBD1 call for D was not verified on the DNA. TRBV21-1 is shown as a pseudogene. The CDR3 is 15 amino acids. CDR3 residues: CASPIRGKNTGELFF. The CDR3 region has the DNA TGTGCCAGCCCCATCAGGGGGAAGAACACCGGGGAGCTGTTTTTT.